The 26 T cell receptor beta chains below all came from one sample that was sequenced in a study of control samples from healthy donors and cancer patients. TCRdb keeps only in-frame clones here, not all; method: immunoSEQ multiplex PCR. The sample carries roughly 180,000 clones, 90% to 95% recorded once. Sequenced: blood. The receptor source for this set is a woman between 18 and 30 years old in good health.

The V call is TRBV4-1, the J call TRBJ2-1; D gene unclear. V lost 4 bases, J lost 6 bases, and 13 bases lay in between. Germline assignment: CDR1 MGHRA and CDR2 YSYEKL. The CDR3 has 14 residues. The CDR3 here is CASSRPPPGNEQFF. The CDR3 bases are TGCGCCAGCAGCCGACCCCCGCCGGGCAATGAGCAGTTCTTC.

The chain recombines TRBV11-2 with TRBJ2-3; D not resolved. Per the germline V gene, CDR1 is SGHAT and CDR2 is FQNNGV. CDR3 size: 14 residues. V was shortened by 2 bases and J by 0 bases, with 6 bases between the two germline ends. The CDR3 protein is CASSLLRSTDTQYF. Here the CDR3 DNA reads TGTGCCAGCAGCTTACTCCGTAGCACAGATACGCAGTATTTT.

The chain recombines TRBV28 with TRBJ1-5; D gene uncertain. The CDR3 contains 16 residues. Germline loops: CDR1 MDHEN, CDR2 SYDVKM. Trimming removed 1 base from V and 7 bases from J, with 17 bases in between. Here the CDR3 DNA reads TGTGCCAGCAGTTTATACACGGAGGGTGTGGGCCAGCCCCAGCATTTT. Translation gives CASSLYTEGVGQPQHF.

This chain connects TRBV15 to TRBJ1-2, with D possibly matching TRBD1 (6 bases). V lost 5 bases and J 0 bases, leaving 16 bases between the germline ends. CDR1 LNHNV and CDR2 YYDKDF come from the germline V gene (reference sequence). The CDR3 length is 16 residues. As DNA, the CDR3 is TGTGCCACCAGCTCCCGAGGAGGACAGTCTAACTATGGCTACACCTTC. Translation gives CATSSRGGQSNYGYTF.

The rearrangement uses TRBV5-1 and TRBJ1-2; unclear D gene. From germline, CDR1 is SGHRS and CDR2 YFSETQ. Trimming cost V 1 base and J 1 base, with 8 bases left between them. This CDR3 has 14 amino acids. The CDR3 loop is CASSLSEFNYGYTF. For the CDR3, the DNA is TGCGCCAGCAGCTTGAGTGAGTTTAACTATGGCTACACCTTC.

This rearrangement joins TRBV4-1 to TRBJ2-7, with D possibly TRBD2 on 6 matching bases. The CDR3 length is 16 residues. The germline V and J ends were trimmed by 1 base and 4 bases, with 17 bases remaining between them. Germline-derived CDR1 and CDR2 are MGHRA and YSYEKL. The CDR3: CASSQGGGLGRYEQYF. CDR3 DNA sequence: TGCGCCAGCAGCCAAGGGGGAGGTCTGGGGAGGTACGAGCAGTACTTC.

V usage is TRBV11-2 and J usage is TRBJ2-3, with D perhaps TRBD2 (6 bases). This CDR3 comprises 16 residues. The V end lost 3 bases, the J end lost 2 bases, and 15 bases lay between the germline ends. Germline CDR1 reads SGHAT; CDR2 reads FQNNGV. The CDR3 DNA reads as TGTGCCAGCAGCTTTTCCGCGGGGCTCCACACAGATACGCAGTATTTT. Translating gives CASSFSAGLHTDTQYF.

This chain joins TRBV18 and TRBJ2-7, with 7 bases matching TRBD1. There are 13 residues in the CDR3. Germline loops: CDR1 KGHSH, CDR2 LQKENI. V trimming: 3 bases; J trimming: 6 bases; junction bases outside the gene matches: 5. The CDR3 DNA sequence: TGTGCCAGCTCACCGACAGGGAGCCGCGAGCAGTACTTC. This codes for CASSPTGSREQYF.

The CDR3 is CASGRLDGNQPQHF. The CDR3 nucleotides are TGTGCCAGCGGTCGGCTGGATGGCAATCAGCCCCAGCATTTT. The chain has TRBV2 and TRBJ1-5; D gene unclear. V was clipped by 8 bases and J by 2 bases, with 13 bases between them. The CDR3 contains 14 residues. The germline V gene has CDR1 SNHLY and CDR2 FYNNEI.

This chain connects TRBV10-3 to TRBJ1-1; tentative D call: TRBD1 (5 bases). From germline, CDR1 is ENHRY and CDR2 SYGVKD. The length of the CDR3 is 14 residues. Trimming took 10 bases from V and 1 from J, leaving 16 bases between them. CDR3 DNA: TGTGCCACGTTACTACAGAGGGGGAACACTGAAGCTTTCTTT. It encodes CATLLQRGNTEAFF.

J is TRBJ1-2 and V is TRBV27; 10 bases fit TRBD1. The CDR3 covers 15 residues. Germline V gene sequence: CDR1 MNHEY, CDR2 SMNVEV (reference sequence). V shed 6 bases, J shed 1 base, and the junction held 5 bases outside the gene matches. The CDR3 here is CASRRQGALNYGYTF. CDR3 nucleotide sequence: TGTGCCAGCAGGAGACAGGGGGCCCTTAACTATGGCTACACCTTC.

This rearrangement joins TRBV3-1 (or the pseudogene TRBV3-2) to TRBJ1-3, with 8 nucleotides matching TRBD1. From germline, CDR1 is LGHDT and CDR2 YNNKEL (reference sequence). J lost 4 bases, V lost 3 bases, and 2 bases had no gene match. The CDR3 has 14 residues. The CDR3 DNA reads as TGTGCCAGCAGCCAGGGGACAGGCGGAAACACCATATATTTT. Translating gives CASSQGTGGNTIYF.

The chain has TRBV11-3 and TRBJ2-3, with D unresolved. CDR3 length equals 15 residues. V was shortened by 1 base and J by 2 bases, with 10 bases between the two germline ends. CDR1 and CDR2 from the germline V gene are SGHNT and YENEEA. The CDR3 sequence is CASSLGRINTDTQYF. CDR3 bases: TGTGCCAGCAGCTTAGGGCGGATAAACACAGATACGCAGTATTTT. Filled out from reference TRBV11-3 and TRBJ2-3, the complete variable domain reads EAGVVQSPRYKIIEKKQPVAFWCNPISGHNTLYWYLQNLGQGPELLIRYENEEAVDDSQLPKDRFSAERLKGVDSTLKIQPAELGDSAVYLCASSLGRINTDTQYFGPGTRLTVL.

The V call is TRBV11-3, the J call TRBJ2-5; a possible D gene is TRBD1 (6 bases). The CDR3 length is 13 residues. Trimming cost V 6 bases and J 5 bases, with 13 bases left between them. Germline lookup yields CDR1 SGHNT and CDR2 YENEEA. CDR3 sequence reads: CASSTGLGETQYF. CDR3 bases: TGTGCCAGCAGTACAGGGTTGGGGGAGACCCAGTACTTC.

The V call is TRBV3-1 (or the pseudogene TRBV3-2), the J call TRBJ2-3, with 11 nucleotides matching TRBD2. This CDR3 has 17 residues. The ends lost 8 bases at V and 2 bases at J; junction bases unmatched: 12. Germline V CDR1 and CDR2: LGHDT, YNNKEL (reference sequence). In DNA form, the CDR3 reads TGTGCCAGCCCGGAAAGACGACTAGCGGGATTCACAGATACGCAGTATTTT. This encodes CASPERRLAGFTDTQYF.

This sequence joins TRBV7-9 and TRBJ2-7; no reliable D call. CDR1 and CDR2 (germline): SEHNR, FQNEAQ (reference sequence). The CDR3 loop spans 12 amino acids. Trimming took off 5 bases at V and 12 bases at J, with 17 bases between the two ends. CDR3 DNA: TGTGCCAGCAGCCCTCTGGACGGAATCGCGTACTTC. Its protein product is CASSPLDGIAYF.

The V gene is TRBV3-1 (or the pseudogene TRBV3-2), the J gene TRBJ1-5; D perhaps matches TRBD1 (5 bases). Germline lookup yields CDR1 LGHDT and CDR2 YNNKEL (reference sequence). The CDR3 runs 16 residues. Deletions cut 1 base from V and 1 base from J, with 11 bases between. The CDR3 nucleotides are TGTGCCAGCAGCCAAGTGGGGCAGGGAAGCAATCAGCCCCAGCATTTT. It codes for CASSQVGQGSNQPQHF.

The rearrangement joins TRBV15 to TRBJ2-2; 7 positions agree with TRBD1. J gave up 2 bases and V 3 bases, and 9 bases lay outside the gene matches. The CDR3 length is 17 residues. Germline V gene lookup returns CDR1 LNHNV and CDR2 YYDKDF (reference sequence). The CDR3 DNA is TGTGCCACCAGCAGCCCCCTTGGGACAGTTAACACCGGGGAGCTGTTTTTT. Translation: CATSSPLGTVNTGELFF.

DNA of the CDR3: TGTGCCACCATGACAGGGCTTGGCTACACCTTC. Translating gives CATMTGLGYTF. The chain joins TRBV27 to TRBJ1-2; TRBD1 matches 7 bases. The V and J ends lost 10 bases and 7 bases, in that order; junction bases with no gene match: 6. CDR3 length equals 11 residues. CDR1 MNHEY and CDR2 SMNVEV come from the germline V gene (reference sequence).

CDR3 nucleotides: TGTGCCAGCAGTTTACGATCGGACTTTTACAATGAGCAGTTCTTC. This sequence encodes CASSLRSDFYNEQFF. The rearrangement uses TRBV28 and TRBJ2-1; weak D call: TRBD2 (5 bases). The germline gives CDR1 MDHEN, CDR2 SYDVKM. The CDR3 sequence is 15 residues long. Deletions cut 2 bases from V and 4 bases from J, with 12 bases between.

The rearrangement uses TRBV6-2 or TRBV6-3 and TRBJ1-1; D gene ambiguous. V dropped 2 bases and J dropped 0 bases, with 4 bases sitting between them. This CDR3 has 13 residues. Germline V lookup: CDR1 MNHEY, CDR2 SVGEGT. CDR3 DNA sequence: TGTGCCAGCAGTTACGACATGAACACTGAAGCTTTCTTT. This sequence encodes CASSYDMNTEAFF.

The CDR3 sequence is CASSSTRDGETQYF. The CDR3 nucleotides read TGCGCCAGCAGCTCGACCCGGGACGGAGAGACCCAGTACTTC. The J gene is TRBJ2-5, the V gene TRBV5-1, with D perhaps TRBD1 or TRBD2 (5 bases each). CDR1 is SGHRS and CDR2 is YFSETQ in the germline V gene. There are 14 residues in the CDR3. V lost 3 bases and J lost 4, with 13 bases in between. Drawing the rest from reference TRBV5-1 and TRBJ2-5, the complete variable domain is KAGVTQTPRYLIKTRGQQVTLSCSPISGHRSVSWYQQTPGQGLQFLFEYFSETQRNKGNFPGRFSGRQFSNSRSEMNVSTLELGDSALYLCASSSTRDGETQYFGPGTRLLVL.

J is TRBJ2-7 and V is TRBV5-6, with D tentatively TRBD1 or TRBD2 (5 bases each). Trimming took off 4 bases at V and 3 bases at J, with 20 bases between the two ends. This CDR3 comprises 16 residues. The germline V gene encodes CDR1 SGHDT and CDR2 YYEEEE. In DNA form, the CDR3 reads TGTGCCAGCAGCGCCGATACCGGGACGGTGGGCTACGAGCAGTACTTC. This encodes CASSADTGTVGYEQYF.

This sequence joins TRBV6-2 or TRBV6-3 and TRBJ1-5, with unresolved D. CDR1 is MNHEY and CDR2 is SVGEGT in the germline V gene. CDR3 length: 16 residues. Trimming shortened V by 2 bases and J by 4 bases, and 15 bases separated the two germline ends. CDR3: CASSYVGFGGNQPQHF. DNA for the CDR3: TGTGCCAGCAGTTACGTAGGATTTGGAGGAAATCAGCCCCAGCATTTT.

This clone has a handful of counts. The rearrangement uses TRBV11-2 and TRBJ2-5; D gene unclear. The CDR3 is 13 residues long. Germline V gene sequence: CDR1 SGHAT, CDR2 FQNNGV. Trimming removed 5 bases at V and 1 base at J, with 8 bases between. The DNA of the CDR3 is TGTGCCAGCAGCCCCCTCCCCCAAGAGACCCAGTACTTC. Translation: CASSPLPQETQYF.

Only one count was recorded for this clone. The V and J genes are TRBV15 and TRBJ1-4; no clear D. This CDR3 is built from 15 residues. Germline CDR1 reads LNHNV; CDR2 reads YYDKDF (reference sequence). V shed 0 bases and J shed 8 bases, with 13 bases lying between them. The CDR3, as DNA: TGTGCCACCAGCAGAGATGACCTCGATGAAGAAAAACTGTTTTTT. Its protein product is CATSRDDLDEEKLFF.